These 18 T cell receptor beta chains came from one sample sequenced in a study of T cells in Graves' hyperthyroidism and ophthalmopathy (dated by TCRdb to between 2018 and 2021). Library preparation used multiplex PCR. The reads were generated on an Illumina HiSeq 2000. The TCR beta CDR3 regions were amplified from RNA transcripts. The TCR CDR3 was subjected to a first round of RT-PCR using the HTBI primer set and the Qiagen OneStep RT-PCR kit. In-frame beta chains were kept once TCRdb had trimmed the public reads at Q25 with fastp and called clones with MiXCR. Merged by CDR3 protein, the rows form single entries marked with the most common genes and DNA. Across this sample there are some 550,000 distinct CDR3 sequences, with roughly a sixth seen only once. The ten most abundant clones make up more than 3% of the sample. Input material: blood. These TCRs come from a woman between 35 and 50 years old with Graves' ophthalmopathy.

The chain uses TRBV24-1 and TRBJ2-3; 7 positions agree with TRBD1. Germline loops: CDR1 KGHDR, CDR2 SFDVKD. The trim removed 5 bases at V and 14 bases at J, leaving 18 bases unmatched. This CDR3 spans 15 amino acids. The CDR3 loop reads CATSASSFRTGPTYF. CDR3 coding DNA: TGTGCCACCAGTGCCTCTTCCTTTAGGACAGGCCCTACGTATTTT.

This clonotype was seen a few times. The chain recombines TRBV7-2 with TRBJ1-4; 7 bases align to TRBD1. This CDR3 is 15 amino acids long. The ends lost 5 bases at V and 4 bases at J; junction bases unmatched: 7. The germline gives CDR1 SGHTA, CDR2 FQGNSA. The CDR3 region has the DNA TGTGCCAGCAGCCAACAGGGGAGTAGTAATGAAAAACTGTTTTTT. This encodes CASSQQGSSNEKLFF.

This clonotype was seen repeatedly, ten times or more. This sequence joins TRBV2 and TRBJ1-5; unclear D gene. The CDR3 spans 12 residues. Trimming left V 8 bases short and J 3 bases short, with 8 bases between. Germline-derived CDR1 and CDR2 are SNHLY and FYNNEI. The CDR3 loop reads CASGRFNQPQHF. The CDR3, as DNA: TGTGCCAGCGGGCGGTTCAATCAGCCCCAGCATTTT. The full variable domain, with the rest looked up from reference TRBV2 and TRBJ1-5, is EPEVTQTPSHQVTQMGQEVILRCVPISNHLYFYWYRQILGQKVEFLVSFYNNEISEKSEIFDDQFSVERPDGSNFTLKIRSTKLEDSAMYFCASGRFNQPQHFGDGTRLSIL.

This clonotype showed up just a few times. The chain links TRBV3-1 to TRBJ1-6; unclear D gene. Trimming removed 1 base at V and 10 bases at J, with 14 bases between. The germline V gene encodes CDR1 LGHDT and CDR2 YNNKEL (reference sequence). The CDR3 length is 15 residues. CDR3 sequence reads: CASSQGSRGSSPLHF. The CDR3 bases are TGTGCCAGCAGCCAAGGGTCCCGGGGATCCTCACCCCTCCACTTT.

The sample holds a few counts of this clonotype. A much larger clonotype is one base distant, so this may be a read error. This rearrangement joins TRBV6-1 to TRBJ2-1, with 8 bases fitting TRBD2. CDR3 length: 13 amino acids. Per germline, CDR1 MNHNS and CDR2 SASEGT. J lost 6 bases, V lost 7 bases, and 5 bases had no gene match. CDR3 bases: TGTGCCAGCAACCGAGCGGGAGTCAATGAGCAGTTCTTC. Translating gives CASNRAGVNEQFF.

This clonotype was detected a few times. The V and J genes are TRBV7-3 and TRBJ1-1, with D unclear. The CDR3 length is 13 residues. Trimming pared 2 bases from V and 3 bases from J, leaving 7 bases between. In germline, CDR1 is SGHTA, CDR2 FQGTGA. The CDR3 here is CASSLEYDTEAFF. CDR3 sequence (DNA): TGTGCCAGCAGCTTAGAGTACGACACTGAAGCTTTCTTT.

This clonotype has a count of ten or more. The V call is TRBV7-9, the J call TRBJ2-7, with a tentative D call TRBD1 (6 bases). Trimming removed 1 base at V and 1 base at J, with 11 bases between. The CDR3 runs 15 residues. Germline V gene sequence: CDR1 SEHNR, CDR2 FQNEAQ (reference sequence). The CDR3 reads CASSLEGGISYEQYF. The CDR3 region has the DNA TGTGCCAGCAGCTTAGAAGGGGGAATTTCCTACGAGCAGTACTTC.

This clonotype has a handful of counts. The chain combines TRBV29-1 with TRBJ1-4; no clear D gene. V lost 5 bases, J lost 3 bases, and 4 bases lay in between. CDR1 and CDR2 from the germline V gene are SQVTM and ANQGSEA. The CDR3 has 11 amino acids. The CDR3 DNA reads TGCAGCGTTATCGCTAATGAAAAACTGTTTTTT. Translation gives CSVIANEKLFF.

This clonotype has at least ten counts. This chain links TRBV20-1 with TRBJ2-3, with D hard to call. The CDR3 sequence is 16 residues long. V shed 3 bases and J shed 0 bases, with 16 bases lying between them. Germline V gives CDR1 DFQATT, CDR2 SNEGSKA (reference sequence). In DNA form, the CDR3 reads TGCAGTGCTAGCGATACGCGCCAGCGAAGCACAGATACGCAGTATTTT. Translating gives CSASDTRQRSTDTQYF.

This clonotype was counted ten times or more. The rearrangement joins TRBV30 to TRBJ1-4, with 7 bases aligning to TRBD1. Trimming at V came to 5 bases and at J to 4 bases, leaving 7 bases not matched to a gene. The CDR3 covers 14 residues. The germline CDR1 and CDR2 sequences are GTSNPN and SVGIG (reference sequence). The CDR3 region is CAWAEGAHNEKLFF. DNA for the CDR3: TGTGCCTGGGCAGAGGGGGCCCATAATGAAAAACTGTTTTTT.

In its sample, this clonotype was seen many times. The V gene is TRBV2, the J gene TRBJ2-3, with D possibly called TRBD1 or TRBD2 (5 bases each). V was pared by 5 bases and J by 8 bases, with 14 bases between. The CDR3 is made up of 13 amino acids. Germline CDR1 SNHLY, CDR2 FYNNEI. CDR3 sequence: CASSPEGIRTQYF. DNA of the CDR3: TGTGCCAGCAGTCCCGAGGGGATCCGTACGCAGTATTTT. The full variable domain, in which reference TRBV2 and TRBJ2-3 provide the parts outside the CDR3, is EPEVTQTPSHQVTQMGQEVILRCVPISNHLYFYWYRQILGQKVEFLVSFYNNEISEKSEIFDDQFSVERPDGSNFTLKIRSTKLEDSAMYFCASSPEGIRTQYFGPGTRLTVL.

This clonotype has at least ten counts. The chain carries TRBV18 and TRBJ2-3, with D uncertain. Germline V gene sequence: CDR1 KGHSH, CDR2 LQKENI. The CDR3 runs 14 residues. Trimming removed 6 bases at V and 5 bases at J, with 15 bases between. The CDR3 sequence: CASSGNTMGDTQYF. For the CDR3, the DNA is TGTGCCAGCTCGGGTAATACGATGGGAGATACGCAGTATTTT.

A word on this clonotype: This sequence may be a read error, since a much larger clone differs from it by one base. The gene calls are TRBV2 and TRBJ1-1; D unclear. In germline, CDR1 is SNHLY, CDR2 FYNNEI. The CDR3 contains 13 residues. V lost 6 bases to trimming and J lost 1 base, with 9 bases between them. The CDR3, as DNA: TGTGCCAGCAGAGACAAGTGGAACACTGAAGCTTTCTTT. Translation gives CASRDKWNTEAFF.

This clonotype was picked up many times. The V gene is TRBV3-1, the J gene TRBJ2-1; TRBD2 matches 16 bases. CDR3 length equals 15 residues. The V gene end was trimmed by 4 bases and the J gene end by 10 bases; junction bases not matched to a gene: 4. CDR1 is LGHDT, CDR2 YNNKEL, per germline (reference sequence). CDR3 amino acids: CASSLGLAGGGEQFF. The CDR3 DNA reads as TGTGCCAGCAGCCTGGGACTAGCGGGAGGGGGAGAGCAGTTCTTC.

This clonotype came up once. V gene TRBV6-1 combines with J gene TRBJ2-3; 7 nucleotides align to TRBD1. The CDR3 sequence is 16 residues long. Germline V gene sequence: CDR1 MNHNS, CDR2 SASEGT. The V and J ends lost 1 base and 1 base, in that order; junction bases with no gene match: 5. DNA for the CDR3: TGTGCCAGCAGTGAAGTCAGGGGGTATGGCACAGATACGCAGTATTTT. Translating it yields CASSEVRGYGTDTQYF.

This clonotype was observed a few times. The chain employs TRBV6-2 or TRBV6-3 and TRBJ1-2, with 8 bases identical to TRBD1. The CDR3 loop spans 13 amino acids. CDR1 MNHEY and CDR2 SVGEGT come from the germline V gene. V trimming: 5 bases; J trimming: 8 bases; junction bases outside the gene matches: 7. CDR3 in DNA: TGTGCCAGCAGTACCCTGACAGGGGTAGGCTACACCTTC. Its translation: CASSTLTGVGYTF.

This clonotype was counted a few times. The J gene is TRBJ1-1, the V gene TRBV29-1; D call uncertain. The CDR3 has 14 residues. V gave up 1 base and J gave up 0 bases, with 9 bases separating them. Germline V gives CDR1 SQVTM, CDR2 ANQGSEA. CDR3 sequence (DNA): TGCAGCGTTGAAGGGACTTCGATGAACACTGAAGCTTTCTTT. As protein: CSVEGTSMNTEAFF.

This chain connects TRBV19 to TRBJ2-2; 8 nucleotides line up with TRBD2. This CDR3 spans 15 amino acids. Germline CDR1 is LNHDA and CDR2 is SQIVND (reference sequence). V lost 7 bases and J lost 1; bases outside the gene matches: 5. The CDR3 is CASNRREVNTGELFF. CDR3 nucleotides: TGTGCCAGTAATCGGCGGGAGGTGAACACCGGGGAGCTGTTTTTT.